This TCR beta chain was identified during a study of T cells after yellow fever vaccination. Findings of the study overall: In FACS-sorted repertoires, abundant clonotypes from the bulk population could appear as contaminants.

TCRdb fed the 5' RACE reads into MiXCR, producing one record per CDR3 protein. The data contain over 150,000 distinct CDR3 sequences, approximately 6.2% of them seen just once; the ten biggest clones take up 2.5% to 3.5%. In regard to this clonotype: Its matching antigen is unknown.

Germline V CDR1 and CDR2: MGHRA, YSYEKL. The germline V and J ends were trimmed by 0 bases and 3 bases, with 11 bases remaining between them. The CDR3 runs 15 residues. The TCR originated in a young man who received the YFV17D yellow fever vaccine. The specimen comprised CD4+ T cells sorted from PBMCs, sampled on the day of the first yellow fever vaccination. V gene TRBV4-1 combines with J gene TRBJ2-5; D uncertain. CDR3 sequence: CASSQDPRPEETQYF. CDR3 nucleotides: TGCGCCAGCAGCCAAGATCCTCGCCCCGAAGAGACCCAGTACTTC.